The present TCR beta chain was sequenced within a study of blood T cell repertoires in COVID-19. Study-wide context: Samples representing acute and convalescent COVID-19 were sourced from the United States, Italy and Spain. Sample material is recorded as cDNA or gDNA derived from T cells, B-cell-depleted T cells, or PBMCs.

The CDR3 covers 15 residues. Germline-derived CDR1 and CDR2 are SGHKS and YYEKEE (reference sequence). Deletions cut 0 bases from V and 1 base from J, with 10 bases between. Assay used: immunoSEQ multiplex PCR; TCRdb lists only in-frame clones, some missing. Of 250,000 to 350,000 clones detected, about nine tenths appear once; the ten largest clones hold roughly 10%. The age range of participants was about 18 to 95 years, with residence in some 25 US areas. Recovery meant two consecutive negative NP/OP PCR tests, professional clearance, or resolved symptoms. The V gene is TRBV5-5, the J gene TRBJ1-1; D gene ambiguous. Sample: PBMCs or T cells enriched from blood (not recorded which). This TCR was sampled from a woman aged 18 to 35 who had recovered from COVID-19. In DNA, the CDR3 is TGTGCCAGCAGCTTGGGGGCCCTTGCGAACACTGAAGCTTTCTTT. Protein: CASSLGALANTEAFF.